Listed below are T cell receptor beta chains from one sample, sequenced in a study of cytomegalovirus exposure and HLA in healthy donors. Libraries were prepared by immunoSEQ multiplex PCR; TCRdb keeps only in-frame clonotypes and omits some of them. The top ten hold approximately 0.092% of the sample, which has 200,000 or so clones, 70% to 85% seen once. The sequenced sample was PBMCs. The receptors stem from a boy between 2 and 10 years old in good health and CMV-seronegative. The CDR3 runs from the conserved cysteine through the conserved F or W. D genes are given only for firm matches. A clone size is listed for some rows: how often the clone was seen (once, few, many), or a class if it is expanded.

cdr3_aa,cdr3_nt,j_call,d_call,v_call,clone_size,cdr3_length
CASSLSLAGLAKNSQYF,TGTGCCAGCAGTTTATCGCTTGCGGGACTAGCTAAAAACAGTCAGTACTTC,TRBJ2-4,TRBD2,TRBV27,-,17
CASSPSSVSSYEQYF,TGTGCCAGCAGCCCATCGAGCGTTAGCTCCTACGAGCAGTACTTC,TRBJ2-7,-,TRBV7-2,few,15
CASSLDWGREQYF,TGTGCCAGCAGCCTAGACTGGGGGCGCGAGCAGTACTTC,TRBJ2-7,-,TRBV7-2,once,13
CASSAGQGAFGYGYTF,TGTGCCAGCAGCGCAGGACAGGGGGCTTTTGGCTATGGCTACACCTTC,TRBJ1-2,TRBD1,TRBV7-9,-,16
CASSGRQGDYGYTF,TGTGCCAGCAGCGGACGGCAGGGGGACTATGGCTACACCTTC,TRBJ1-2,TRBD1,TRBV9,-,14
CASSYRDRPGYYGYTF,TGTGCCAGCAGTTACAGGGACAGGCCGGGTTACTATGGCTACACCTTC,TRBJ1-2,TRBD1,TRBV6-6,-,16
CASSSTVRNSYNEQFF,TGCGCCAGCAGTTCAACAGTCCGGAACTCCTACAATGAGCAGTTCTTC,TRBJ2-1,-,TRBV5-1,-,16
CASSPWTVQETQYF,TGCGCCAGCAGCCCATGGACAGTCCAAGAGACCCAGTACTTC,TRBJ2-5,-,TRBV5-1,once,14
CASRDRESYEQYF,TGTGCCAGCAGGGACAGGGAATCCTACGAGCAGTACTTC,TRBJ2-7,TRBD1,TRBV19,-,13
CATSKTTGVNYGYTF,TGTGCCACCAGCAAAACTACAGGGGTTAACTATGGCTACACCTTC,TRBJ1-2,TRBD1,TRBV15,-,15